This TCR beta chain was recorded in a study of Ad26.COV2.S vaccination and SARS-CoV-2 variants. Regarding treatment: around 19 received Ad26.COV2.S at low or high dose, single or two shots; 5 received placebo; per-sample allocation not given. Sample collection was performed on day 63 after the first vaccine or placebo injection. Here immunoSEQ multiplex PCR was the method, and the copy in TCRdb shows in-frame clones only, minus some. The repertoire holds about 400,000 clones, approximately 90% seen once, with 1.5% to 2% in the top ten. Study conclusions and caveats: Marked by substantial breadth, spike-specific CD8+ and CD4+ T cell responses were reportedly seen after vaccination. Vaccine recipients posted higher spike-specific TCR breadth than their placebo counterparts.

Germline values: CDR1 LGHNA, CDR2 YNFKEQ. The CDR3 runs to 13 residues. V was clipped by 0 bases and J by 4 bases, with 7 bases between them. For this clone: The antigen is unknown.

The V call is TRBV4-2, the J call TRBJ2-7; TRBD1 is a possible D gene (5 bases). The sequenced sample was peripheral blood, obtained in a trial of Ad26.COV2.S vaccine versus placebo. This clonotype originated in a person aged 18-65 years who received the Ad26.COV2.S COVID-19 vaccine or a placebo. CDR3 in DNA: TGTGCCAGCAGCCAAGATGACAGTTACGAGCAGTACTTC. Its translation: CASSQDDSYEQYF.